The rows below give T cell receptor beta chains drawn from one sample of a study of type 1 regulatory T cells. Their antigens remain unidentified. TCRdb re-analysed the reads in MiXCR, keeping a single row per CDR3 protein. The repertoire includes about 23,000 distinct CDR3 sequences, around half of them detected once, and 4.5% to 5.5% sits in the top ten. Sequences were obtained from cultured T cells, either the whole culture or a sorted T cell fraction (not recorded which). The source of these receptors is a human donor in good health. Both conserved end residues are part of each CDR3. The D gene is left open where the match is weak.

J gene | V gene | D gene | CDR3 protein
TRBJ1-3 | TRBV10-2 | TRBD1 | CASSQGARGNTIYF
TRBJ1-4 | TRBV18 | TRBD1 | CASSASGTGGAAEKLFF
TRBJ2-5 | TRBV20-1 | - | CSARAEIQETQYF
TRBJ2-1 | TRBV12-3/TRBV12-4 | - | CASSFALGEQFF
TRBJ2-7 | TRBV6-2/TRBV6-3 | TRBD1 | CASSTGTGDLYEQYF
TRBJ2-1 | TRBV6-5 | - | CASSGGLGEQFF
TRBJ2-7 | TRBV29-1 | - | CSAERNYEQYF
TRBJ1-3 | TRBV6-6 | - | CASSYFPSRQLGSGNTIYF
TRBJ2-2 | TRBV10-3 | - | CAIRATGELFF
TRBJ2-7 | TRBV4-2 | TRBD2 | CASSQGNLAGEIEQYF
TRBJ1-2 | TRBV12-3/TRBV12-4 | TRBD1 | CASSPNLGQGARGYTF
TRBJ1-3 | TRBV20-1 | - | CSARAPFAGVNSGNTIYF
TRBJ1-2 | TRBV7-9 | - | CASSPPGFFYGYTF
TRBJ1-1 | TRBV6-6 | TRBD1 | CVSSYTGQGAPTEAFF
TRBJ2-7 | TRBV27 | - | CASTFRPGAHEQYF
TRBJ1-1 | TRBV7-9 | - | CASSLALAEAFF
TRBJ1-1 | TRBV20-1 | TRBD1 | CSARSGTGGTEAFF
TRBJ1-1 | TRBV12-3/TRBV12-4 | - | CASSLGMNTEAFF
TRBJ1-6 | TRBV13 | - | CALNREGNSPLHF
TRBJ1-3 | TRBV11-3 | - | CASSYGRGTGNTIYF
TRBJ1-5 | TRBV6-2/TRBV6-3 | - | CASREHGGTQPQHF
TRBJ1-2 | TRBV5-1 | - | CASSFPGSGYTF
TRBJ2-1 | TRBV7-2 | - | CASSLVSTRQRTHNEQFF
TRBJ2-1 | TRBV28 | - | CASRGTLKYNEQFF
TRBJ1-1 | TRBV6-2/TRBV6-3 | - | CASSYGAVNTEAFF
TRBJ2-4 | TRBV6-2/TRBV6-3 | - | CAAATPAKNIQYF
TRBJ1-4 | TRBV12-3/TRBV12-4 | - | CASSFGTLGEKLFF
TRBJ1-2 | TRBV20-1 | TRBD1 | CSASRTGGNYGYTF
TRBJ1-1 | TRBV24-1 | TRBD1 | CATSDNGQGNTEAFF
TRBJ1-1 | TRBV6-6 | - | CASSSGFLGVTEAFF
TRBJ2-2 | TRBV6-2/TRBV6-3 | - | CASSFDLSSPPQGTGELFF
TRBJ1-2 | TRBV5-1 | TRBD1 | CASSSPPGQGINYGYTF
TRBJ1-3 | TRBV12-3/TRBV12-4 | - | CASRFTSSGNTIYF
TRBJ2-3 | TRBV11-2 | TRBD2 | CASSFSPTSGGRQYF
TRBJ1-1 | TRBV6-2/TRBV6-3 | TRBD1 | CASRAGGWNTEAFF
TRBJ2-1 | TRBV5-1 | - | CASSLAPGLEKQFF
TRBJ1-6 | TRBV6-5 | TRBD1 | CASRDRGLPTSPLHF
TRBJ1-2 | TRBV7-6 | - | CASSLTPQYGYTF
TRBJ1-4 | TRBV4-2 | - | CASSYRDVDEKLFF